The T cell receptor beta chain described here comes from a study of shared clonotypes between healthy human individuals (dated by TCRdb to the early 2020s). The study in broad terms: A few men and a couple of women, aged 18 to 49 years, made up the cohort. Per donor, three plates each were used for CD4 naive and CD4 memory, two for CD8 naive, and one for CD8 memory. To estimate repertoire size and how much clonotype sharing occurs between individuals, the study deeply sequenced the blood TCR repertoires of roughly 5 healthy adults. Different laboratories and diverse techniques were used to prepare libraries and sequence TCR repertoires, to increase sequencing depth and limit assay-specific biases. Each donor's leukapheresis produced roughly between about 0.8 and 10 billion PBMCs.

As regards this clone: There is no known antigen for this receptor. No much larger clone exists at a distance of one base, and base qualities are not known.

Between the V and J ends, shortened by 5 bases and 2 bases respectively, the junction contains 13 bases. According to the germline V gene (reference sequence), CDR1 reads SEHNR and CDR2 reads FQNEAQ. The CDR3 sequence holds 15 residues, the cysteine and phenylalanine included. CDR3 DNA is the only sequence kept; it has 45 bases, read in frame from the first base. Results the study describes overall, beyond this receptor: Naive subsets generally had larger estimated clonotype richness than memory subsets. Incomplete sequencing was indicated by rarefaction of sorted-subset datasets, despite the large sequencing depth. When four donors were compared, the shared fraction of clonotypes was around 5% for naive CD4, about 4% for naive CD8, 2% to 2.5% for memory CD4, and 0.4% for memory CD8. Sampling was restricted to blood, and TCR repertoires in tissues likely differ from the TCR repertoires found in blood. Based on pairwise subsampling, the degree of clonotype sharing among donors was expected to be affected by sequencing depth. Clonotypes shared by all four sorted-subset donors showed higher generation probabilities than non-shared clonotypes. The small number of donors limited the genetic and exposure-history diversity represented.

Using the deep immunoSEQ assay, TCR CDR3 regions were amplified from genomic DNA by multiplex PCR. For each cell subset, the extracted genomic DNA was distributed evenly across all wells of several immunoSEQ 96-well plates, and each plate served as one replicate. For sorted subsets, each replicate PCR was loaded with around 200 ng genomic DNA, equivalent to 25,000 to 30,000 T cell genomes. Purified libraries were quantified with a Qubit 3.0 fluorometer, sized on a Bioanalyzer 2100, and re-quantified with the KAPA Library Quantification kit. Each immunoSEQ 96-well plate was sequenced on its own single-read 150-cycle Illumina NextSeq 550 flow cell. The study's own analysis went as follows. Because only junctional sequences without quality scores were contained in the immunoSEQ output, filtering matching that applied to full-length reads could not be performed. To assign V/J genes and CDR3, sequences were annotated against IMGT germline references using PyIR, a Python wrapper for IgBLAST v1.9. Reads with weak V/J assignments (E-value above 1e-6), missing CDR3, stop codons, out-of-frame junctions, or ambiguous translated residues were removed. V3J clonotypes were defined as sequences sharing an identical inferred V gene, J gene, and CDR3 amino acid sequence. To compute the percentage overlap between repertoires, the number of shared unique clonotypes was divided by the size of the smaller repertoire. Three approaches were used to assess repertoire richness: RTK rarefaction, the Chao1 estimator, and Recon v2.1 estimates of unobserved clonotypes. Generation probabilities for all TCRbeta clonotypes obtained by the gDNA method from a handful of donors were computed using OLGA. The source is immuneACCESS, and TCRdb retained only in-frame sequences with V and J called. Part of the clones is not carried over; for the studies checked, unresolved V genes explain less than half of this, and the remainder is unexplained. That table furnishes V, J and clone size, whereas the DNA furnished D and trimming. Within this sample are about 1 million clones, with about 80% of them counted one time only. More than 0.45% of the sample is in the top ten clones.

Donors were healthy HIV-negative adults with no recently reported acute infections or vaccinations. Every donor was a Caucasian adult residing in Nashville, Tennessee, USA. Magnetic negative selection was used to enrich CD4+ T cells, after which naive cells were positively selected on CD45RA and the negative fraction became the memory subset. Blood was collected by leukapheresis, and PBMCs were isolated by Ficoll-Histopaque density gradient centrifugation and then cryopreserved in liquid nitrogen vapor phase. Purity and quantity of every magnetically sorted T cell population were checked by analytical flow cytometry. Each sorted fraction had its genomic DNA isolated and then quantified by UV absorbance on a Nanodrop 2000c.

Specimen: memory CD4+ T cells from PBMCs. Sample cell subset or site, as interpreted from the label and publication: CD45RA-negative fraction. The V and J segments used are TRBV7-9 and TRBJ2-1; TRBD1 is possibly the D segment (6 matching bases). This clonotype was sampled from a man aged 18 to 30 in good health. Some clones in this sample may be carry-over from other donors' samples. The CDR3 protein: CASSLRQAAYNEQFF. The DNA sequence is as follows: TGTGCCAGCAGCCTGCGACAGGCCGCCTACAATGAGCAGTTCTTC. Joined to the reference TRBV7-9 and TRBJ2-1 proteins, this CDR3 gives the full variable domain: DTGVSQNPRHKITKRGQNVTFRCDPISEHNRLYWYRQTLGQGPEFLTYFQNEAQLEKSRLLSDRFSAERPKGSFSTLEIQRTEQGDSAMYLCASSLRQAAYNEQFFGPGTRLTVL.